This T cell receptor beta chain was recorded in a study of blood T cells in healthy people across ages. Combining a sample-barcoded 5' primer with a J-beta primer mix, a second PCR ran for roughly 6 to 11 cycles. Each CDR3 protein is one row after TCRdb ran MiXCR on the 5' RACE reads. The sample contains about 510,000 distinct CDR3 sequences, about 27% of which appear only once. Details on this clonotype: Its antigen is unidentified.

Germline CDR1 is LGHNA and CDR2 is YNFKEQ. V shed 3 bases and J shed 1 base, with 9 bases lying between them. The length of the CDR3 is 14 residues. Study-level results: A greater number of naive CD4+ cells and higher diversity distinguished long-lived donors from aged donors.

These records were also assigned to another study, of T cells of mothers and their children. That report adds: Each donor was one of three healthy Caucasian mothers or one of their six children. Slightly higher overlap, not significant, was seen in related mother-child pairs than in unrelated pairs.

The source is a boy aged 2 to 10 in good health. The specimen was blood. This sequence joins TRBV4-2 and TRBJ1-1, with D perhaps matching TRBD1 (5 bases). The CDR3 DNA reads TGTGCCAGCAGCCAGGGACTCTGGAACACTGAAGCTTTCTTT. It is translated as CASSQGLWNTEAFF.